Below are 12 T cell receptor beta chains sequenced from a single sample in a study of blood T cell repertoires in COVID-19. Measured with immunoSEQ multiplex PCR; TCRdb has only the in-frame clones, and not every one. The table shows about 350,000 clones, with under 95% occurring only once. The material sequenced was peripheral blood. The source is a young woman who had recovered from COVID-19.

The chain carries TRBV10-3 and TRBJ2-3, with D perhaps TRBD2 (6 bases). Trimming pared 4 bases from V and 0 bases from J, leaving 8 bases between. The CDR3 runs 14 residues. Germline V gene sequence: CDR1 ENHRY, CDR2 SYGVKD. CDR3 in DNA: TGTGCCATCAGTGTTGGGGGGAGCACAGATACGCAGTATTTT. Translated, it gives CAISVGGSTDTQYF.

The V and J genes are TRBV27 and TRBJ2-2, with 8 bases lining up with TRBD2. The germline V gene encodes CDR1 MNHEY and CDR2 SMNVEV (reference sequence). This CDR3 has 15 amino acids. Trimming cost V 3 bases and J 5 bases; bases outside gene matches: 5. The CDR3 loop is CASSLAGGGTGELFF. Here the CDR3 DNA reads TGTGCCAGCAGTTTGGCGGGAGGCGGTACCGGGGAGCTGTTTTTT.

The chain employs TRBV9 and TRBJ2-3; perhaps TRBD2 as D (5 bases). The CDR3 runs 14 residues. Trimming cost V 0 bases and J 6 bases, with 11 bases left between them. The germline CDR1 and CDR2 sequences are SGDLS and YYNGEE. The CDR3, as DNA: TGTGCCAGCAGCGTAGAAGCGGAACGGGATACGCAGTATTTT. Translation gives CASSVEAERDTQYF.

The rearrangement links TRBV28 to TRBJ1-1, with TRBD1 as a possible D gene (6 bases). The CDR3 is 14 residues long. Trimming left V 4 bases short and J 1 base short, with 10 bases between. CDR1 and CDR2 (germline): MDHEN, SYDVKM. The CDR3 reads CASSSGGANTEAFF. The CDR3 nucleotides read TGTGCCAGCAGTTCGGGGGGGGCGAACACTGAAGCTTTCTTT.

The chain is built from TRBV2 and TRBJ2-3; TRBD1 might be the D (5 bases). The length of the CDR3 is 14 residues. The germline V gene encodes CDR1 SNHLY and CDR2 FYNNEI. The V end lost 7 bases, the J end lost 0 bases, and 11 bases lay between the germline ends. CDR3 DNA: TGTGCCAGCACTCAGGGCCAAAGCACAGATACGCAGTATTTT. Its protein is CASTQGQSTDTQYF.

V gene TRBV18 combines with J gene TRBJ2-2, with D maybe TRBD2 (5 bases). Trimming stripped 10 bases from V and 2 bases from J, with 14 bases between. This CDR3 spans 14 amino acids. CDR1 and CDR2 (germline): KGHSH, LQKENI. CDR3: CATNSEGNTGELFF. For the CDR3, the DNA is TGTGCCACTAATAGCGAGGGAAACACCGGGGAGCTGTTTTTT.

The rearrangement uses TRBV29-1 and TRBJ2-1, with 12 nucleotides matching TRBD2. V was pared by 2 bases and J by 2 bases, with 4 bases of the junction left unmatched. Per the germline V gene, CDR1 is SQVTM and CDR2 is ANQGSEA. This CDR3 comprises 16 residues. The CDR3, as DNA: TGCAGCGTTGAATCGGCTAGCGGGAGGGCCTACAATGAGCAGTTCTTC. Protein sequence: CSVESASGRAYNEQFF.

This chain's CDR3 is CASQGPHEKLFF. CDR3 nucleotides: TGTGCCTCCCAGGGGCCCCATGAAAAACTGTTTTTT. V gene TRBV30 combines with J gene TRBJ1-4; the D gene is possibly TRBD1 (6 bases). The CDR3 is 12 amino acids. Per the germline V gene, CDR1 is GTSNPN and CDR2 is SVGIG (reference sequence). Trimming shortened V by 7 bases and J by 6 bases, and 12 bases separated the two germline ends.

The V gene is TRBV2, the J gene TRBJ2-1; 7 nucleotides match TRBD2. Germline CDR1 reads SNHLY; CDR2 reads FYNNEI. V shed 7 bases, J shed 8 bases, and the junction held 14 bases outside the gene matches. The CDR3 is 15 residues long. In DNA form, the CDR3 reads TGTGCCAGCAAAAGCGGGAACGGTTTCGGGCATGAGCAGTTCTTC. Protein: CASKSGNGFGHEQFF.

The chain combines TRBV9 with TRBJ2-2; TRBD1 matches at 8 bases. CDR3 size: 16 residues. Trimming at V came to 0 bases and at J to 4 bases, leaving 5 bases not matched to a gene. Per germline, CDR1 SGDLS and CDR2 YYNGEE. CDR3 amino acids: CASSVAQGVGTGELFF. The CDR3 DNA is TGTGCCAGCAGCGTAGCACAGGGGGTCGGCACCGGGGAGCTGTTTTTT.

CDR3 DNA: TGTGCCATCAGTGGGACAGGGACTAATGAAAAACTGTTTTTT. Protein product: CAISGTGTNEKLFF. The V gene is TRBV10-3, the J gene TRBJ1-4, with 8 nucleotides matching TRBD1. The CDR3 covers 14 residues. V dropped 4 bases and J dropped 2; count of bases not matched to a gene: 0. CDR1 ENHRY and CDR2 SYGVKD come from the germline V gene.

This chain uses TRBV27 with TRBJ1-5; 7 nucleotides line up with TRBD1. With 9 bases clipped from V and 4 bases from J, the junction kept 9 bases outside the gene matches. CDR1 and CDR2 (germline): MNHEY, SMNVEV (reference sequence). This CDR3 is 14 amino acids long. CDR3 sequence (DNA): TGTGCCAGTCAGGTAGGGGGCGGGAATCAGCCCCAGCATTTT. It codes for CASQVGGGNQPQHF.